Listed below are T cell receptor beta chains from one sample, sequenced in a study of blood T cell repertoires in COVID-19. Using immunoSEQ multiplex PCR, the repertoire was profiled, and TCRdb retains in-frame clones only, with some absent. Seen here are around 47,000 clones, about 83% observed once, and the top ten hold over 6%. The sample consisted of peripheral blood. The receptors originated from a man between 65 and 80 years old with active COVID-19. The CDR3 runs from the conserved cysteine through the conserved F or W. The D gene is left open where the match is weak. Only part of the rows carry a size: once, few, many, or a class if the clone is expanded.

TRBJ2-7	TRBV14	NA	NA	CASSQDPGRFDEQYF	TGTGCCAGCAGCCAAGATCCGGGGAGGTTCGACGAGCAGTACTTC
TRBJ2-3	TRBV5-1	TRBD2	NA	CASSFDERGFTDTQYF	TGCGCCAGCAGCTTTGACGAGCGGGGATTCACAGATACGCAGTATTTT
TRBJ2-2	TRBV5-1	NA	once	CASSLVTGNTGELFF	TGCGCCAGCAGCTTGGTGACGGGAAACACCGGGGAGCTGTTTTTT
TRBJ1-5	TRBV6-5	TRBD1	NA	CASSLRRDRGLALHF	TGTGCCAGCAGTCTCCGCCGGGACAGGGGTTTGGCTTTGCATTTT
TRBJ2-5	TRBV1	NA	NA	CTSSTHRQGARAETQYF	TGCACCAGCAGCACCCATAGACAGGGGGCGCGGGCTGAGACCCAGTACTTC
TRBJ2-5	TRBV29-1	NA	NA	CSVVSVETQYF	TGCAGCGTTGTTAGCGTAGAGACCCAGTACTTC
TRBJ1-6	TRBV7-9	NA	once	CASSLAGGRNSPLHF	TGTGCCAGCAGCTTAGCAGGGGGAAGGAATTCACCCCTCCACTTT
TRBJ2-1	TRBV6-6	NA	NA	CASTQVGEQFF	TGTGCCAGCACCCAGGTGGGTGAGCAGTTCTTC
TRBJ1-5	TRBV19	TRBD1	NA	CASSIWTGDQPQHF	TGTGCCAGTAGTATCTGGACAGGGGATCAGCCCCAGCATTTT
TRBJ1-4	TRBV28	NA	NA	CASSFNQGLFF	TGTGCCAGCAGTTTCAACCAGGGACTGTTTTTT
TRBJ2-1	TRBV19	TRBD1	NA	CASSIEQGVLGQFF	TGTGCCAGTAGTATAGAACAGGGGGTTTTAGGGCAGTTCTTC
TRBJ1-1	TRBV27	NA	NA	CASSPARGSRDTEAFF	TGTGCCAGCAGCCCAGCCCGGGGGTCCAGGGACACTGAAGCTTTCTTT
TRBJ1-1	TRBV19	TRBD1	NA	CASSIGQGPNTEAFF	TGTGCCAGTAGTATCGGACAGGGGCCGAACACTGAAGCTTTCTTT
TRBJ1-5	TRBV30	TRBD1	NA	CAWSVPGQLVRQPQHF	TGTGCCTGGAGTGTACCGGGACAGCTCGTCCGCCAGCCCCAGCATTTT
TRBJ1-2	TRBV5-6	TRBD1	NA	CASVSRDSYYGYTF	TGTGCCAGCGTTTCCCGGGACAGCTACTATGGCTACACCTTC
TRBJ1-4	TRBV9	TRBD1	NA	CASSVGGTGWGINEKLFF	TGTGCCAGCAGCGTAGGCGGGACAGGGTGGGGAATTAATGAAAAACTGTTTTTT
TRBJ2-7	TRBV3-1/TRBV3-2	TRBD2	NA	CASSPGLASSYEQYF	TGTGCCAGCAGCCCAGGACTAGCCAGCTCCTACGAGCAGTACTTC
TRBJ2-1	TRBV6-2/TRBV6-3	TRBD2	NA	CASSYSSLAGGWSYNEQFF	TGTGCCAGCAGTTACTCGTCCCTAGCGGGGGGGTGGTCCTACAATGAGCAGTTCTTC
TRBJ1-3	TRBV19	TRBD1	once	CASSMGQGMRAGNTIYF	TGTGCCAGTAGTATGGGACAGGGGATGCGGGCTGGAAACACCATATATTTT
TRBJ2-4	TRBV19	NA	NA	CASSHPGEVNIQYF	TGTGCCAGTAGTCATCCTGGGGAGGTAAACATTCAGTACTTC
TRBJ1-6	TRBV5-4	TRBD1	NA	CASSLGGQYNSPLHF	TGTGCCAGCAGCTTGGGGGGACAGTATAATTCACCCCTCCACTTT
TRBJ1-6	TRBV14	NA	many	CASSQGSRNSPLHF	TGTGCCAGCAGCCAAGGTAGCCGCAATTCACCCCTCCACTTT
TRBJ2-7	TRBV7-6	TRBD1	NA	CASSLGTGFGVYEQYF	TGTGCCAGCAGCTTAGGGACAGGGTTTGGAGTCTACGAGCAGTACTTC
TRBJ2-7	TRBV4-1	NA	NA	CASSQETGAGYEQYF	TGCGCCAGCAGCCAAGAAACAGGGGCGGGATACGAGCAGTACTTC
TRBJ2-7	TRBV5-4	TRBD2	NA	CASSPLAGGYEQYF	TGTGCCAGCAGCCCCTTAGCGGGGGGGTACGAGCAGTACTTC
TRBJ1-1	TRBV18	NA	once	CASSPRHTGEAFF	TGTGCCAGCTCACCACGGCATACGGGTGAAGCTTTCTTT
TRBJ1-5	TRBV6-6	NA	NA	CASSDYNQPQHF	TGTGCCAGCAGCGACTACAATCAGCCCCAGCATTTT
TRBJ2-7	TRBV3-1/TRBV3-2	NA	NA	CASSQDWRGAYEQYF	TGTGCCAGCAGCCAAGACTGGCGGGGCGCCTACGAGCAGTACTTC
TRBJ2-1	TRBV6-5	TRBD2	NA	CASNRGAGGNNEQFF	TGTGCCAGCAACAGAGGGGCGGGGGGCAACAATGAGCAGTTCTTC
TRBJ1-5	TRBV12-3/TRBV12-4	NA	NA	CASSLGTAQHF	TGTGCCAGCAGTTTAGGGACAGCCCAGCATTTT
TRBJ2-1	TRBV3-1/TRBV3-2	NA	NA	CASSNKQGYEQFF	TGTGCCAGCAGTAACAAGCAGGGTTATGAGCAGTTCTTC
TRBJ2-7	TRBV5-1	TRBD2	NA	CASSLVTSGGYEQYF	TGCGCCAGCAGCTTGGTGACCAGCGGGGGTTACGAGCAGTACTTC
TRBJ1-5	TRBV4-3	NA	NA	CASSQGEGGNQPQHF	TGCGCCAGCAGCCAAGGGGAGGGGGGGAATCAGCCCCAGCATTTT
TRBJ2-7	TRBV12-3/TRBV12-4	NA	NA	CASSFRGSLEQYF	TGTGCCAGCAGTTTTAGGGGATCACTCGAGCAGTACTTC
TRBJ2-1	TRBV11-2	NA	NA	CASSSLTYDPNNEQFF	TGTGCCAGCAGCTCACTAACCTACGATCCGAACAATGAGCAGTTCTTC
TRBJ1-1	TRBV4-1	NA	NA	CASSGQATNTEAFF	TGCGCCAGCAGCGGTCAAGCAACGAACACTGAAGCTTTCTTT
TRBJ1-2	TRBV4-1	NA	NA	CASSQEGRRYTF	TGCGCCAGCAGCCAAGAGGGCAGGAGGTACACCTTC
TRBJ1-3	TRBV7-9	NA	NA	CASSPRTDLDTIYF	TGTGCCAGCAGCCCAAGGACAGACTTGGACACCATATATTTT
TRBJ2-2	TRBV7-6	NA	NA	CASSLYHSNRENTGELFF	TGTGCCAGCAGCTTATATCATTCTAACAGGGAAAACACCGGGGAGCTGTTTTTT
TRBJ1-6	TRBV11-2	NA	NA	CASSLEPGMNSPLHF	TGTGCCAGCAGCTTAGAGCCGGGTATGAACTCACCCCTCCACTTT
TRBJ1-1	TRBV4-1	TRBD1	NA	CASSQRQGTNTEAFF	TGCGCCAGCAGCCAGAGACAGGGGACGAACACTGAAGCTTTCTTT
TRBJ2-5	TRBV11-2	NA	NA	CASRPRPGLEEETQYF	TGTGCCAGCAGGCCAAGACCGGGACTGGAAGAAGAGACCCAGTACTTC
TRBJ2-3	TRBV7-2	NA	once	CASSLALATDTQYF	TGTGCCAGCAGCTTAGCGCTAGCAACAGATACGCAGTATTTT
TRBJ2-5	TRBV5-5	NA	NA	CASSLEAGRQETQYF	TGTGCCAGCAGCTTGGAGGCAGGTAGACAAGAGACCCAGTACTTC
TRBJ1-3	TRBV4-1	TRBD1	NA	CASSQAPGTVAGGNTIYF	TGCGCCAGCAGCCAAGCCCCAGGGACAGTTGCGGGTGGAAACACCATATATTTT
TRBJ1-6	TRBV2	NA	NA	CASSEGALLGNSPLHF	TGTGCCAGCAGTGAAGGGGCCCTCCTTGGGAATTCACCCCTCCACTTT
TRBJ1-1	TRBV12-3/TRBV12-4	NA	NA	CASSPRSEAFF	TGTGCCAGCAGTCCGAGGAGCGAAGCTTTCTTT
TRBJ2-7	TRBV9	NA	NA	CASSVADTSYEQYF	TGTGCCAGCAGCGTAGCTGACACCTCCTACGAGCAGTACTTC
TRBJ1-5	TRBV19	NA	once	CASSTPLAGNQPQHF	TGTGCCAGTAGCACCCCGCTGGCGGGGAATCAGCCCCAGCATTTT